This T cell receptor (beta chain) came from a study of cytomegalovirus exposure and HLA in healthy donors. This clone came up a few times. Amplification used 60 Vbeta primers and 13 Jbeta primers. This table comes from immunoSEQ multiplex PCR, and its TCRdb copy is limited to in-frame clones, with some not included. Altogether more than 95,000 clones are present, under 12% being singletons, with the ten largest covering roughly 4.2%. The sequenced sample was PBMCs. This clonotype was sampled from a woman in her late teens or twenties in good health and CMV-seropositive.

The CDR3 here is CASSSTGLDPYGYTF. CDR3 in DNA: TGTGCCAGCTCATCGACAGGGCTGGACCCCTATGGCTACACCTTC. The rearrangement uses TRBV18 and TRBJ1-2; 7 bases map to TRBD1. This CDR3 has 15 amino acids. The trim removed 5 bases at V and 4 bases at J, leaving 10 bases unmatched. Germline V gene data show CDR1 as KGHSH and CDR2 as LQKENI.